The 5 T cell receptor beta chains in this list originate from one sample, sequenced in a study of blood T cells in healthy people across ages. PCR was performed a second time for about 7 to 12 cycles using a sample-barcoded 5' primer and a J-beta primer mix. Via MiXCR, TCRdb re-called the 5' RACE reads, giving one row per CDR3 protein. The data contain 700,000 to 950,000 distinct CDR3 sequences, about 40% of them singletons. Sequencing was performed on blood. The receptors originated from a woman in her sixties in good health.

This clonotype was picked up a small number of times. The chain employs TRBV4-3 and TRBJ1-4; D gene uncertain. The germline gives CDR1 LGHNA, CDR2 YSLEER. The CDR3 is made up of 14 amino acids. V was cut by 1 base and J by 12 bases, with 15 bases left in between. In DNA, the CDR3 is TGCGCCAGCAGCCAAGGCATCGGGAACCACGAACTGTTTTTT. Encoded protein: CASSQGIGNHELFF.

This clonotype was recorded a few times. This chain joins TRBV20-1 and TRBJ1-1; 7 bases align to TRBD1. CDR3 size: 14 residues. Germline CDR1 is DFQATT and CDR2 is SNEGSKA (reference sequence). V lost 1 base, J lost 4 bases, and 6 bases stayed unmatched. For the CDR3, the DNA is TGCAGTGCTAGAGGAGGGGGCAGAACCACTGAAGCTTTCTTT. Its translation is CSARGGGRTTEAFF.

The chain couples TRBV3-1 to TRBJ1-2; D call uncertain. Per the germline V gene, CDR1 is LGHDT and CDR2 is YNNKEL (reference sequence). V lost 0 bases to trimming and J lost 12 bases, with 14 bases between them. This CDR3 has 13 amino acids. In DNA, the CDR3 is TGTGCCAGCAGCCAAGAAGATAACGGCCGCCACACCTTC. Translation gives CASSQEDNGRHTF.

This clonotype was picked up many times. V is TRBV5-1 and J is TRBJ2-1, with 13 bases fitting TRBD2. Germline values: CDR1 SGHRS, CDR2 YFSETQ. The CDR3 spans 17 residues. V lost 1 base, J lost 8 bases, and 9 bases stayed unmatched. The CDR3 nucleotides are TGCGCCAGCAGCTTGCAGGTACTAGCGGGGGGGCCCGATGAGCAGTTCTTC. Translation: CASSLQVLAGGPDEQFF.

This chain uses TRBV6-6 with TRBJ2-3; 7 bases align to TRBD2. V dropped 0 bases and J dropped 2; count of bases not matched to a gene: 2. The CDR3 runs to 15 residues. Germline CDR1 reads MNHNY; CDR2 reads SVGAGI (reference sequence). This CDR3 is CASSYSAGDTDTQYF. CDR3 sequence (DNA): TGTGCCAGCAGTTACTCGGCGGGGGACACAGATACGCAGTATTTT.